These 17 T cell receptor beta chains share one sample of origin, sequenced in a study of blood T cells in healthy people across ages. It was with a sample-barcoded 5' primer and a J-beta primer mix that a second PCR of roughly 7 to 12 cycles was run. MiXCR, run by TCRdb on the 5' RACE reads, gives a single entry per CDR3 protein. This table holds some 900,000 distinct CDR3 sequences, around 30% found once. Sequencing was carried out using blood. The receptors originated from a woman of 80 years or more in good health.

This clonotype was observed at least ten times. The chain links TRBV18 to TRBJ2-7; TRBD1 agrees at 10 bases. The germline gives CDR1 KGHSH, CDR2 LQKENI. The CDR3 has 13 amino acids. Trimming at V came to 4 bases and at J to 6 bases, leaving 3 bases not matched to a gene. The CDR3 DNA sequence: TGTGCCAGCTCACGACGGGACAGGGGCGAGCAGTACTTC. Amino acid sequence: CASSRRDRGEQYF.

This clonotype occurred a few times. The V gene is TRBV10-3, the J gene TRBJ2-2; D gene unclear. Trimming took 10 bases from V and 8 from J, leaving 11 bases between them. Germline-derived CDR1 and CDR2 are ENHRY and SYGVKD. The CDR3 sequence is 11 residues long. The DNA for the CDR3 is TGTGCCACATCCCCACGGGGGGAGCTGTTTTTT. This sequence encodes CATSPRGELFF.

As to this clonotype: One end of the junction is discordant with germline, which a read error may explain. The CDR3 region has the DNA TGTGCCGGCAGCCCGGGAGACACGGATACGCAGTATTTT. Translation: CAGSPGDTDTQYF. V usage is TRBV5-6 and J usage is TRBJ2-3; weak D call: TRBD2 (6 bases). This CDR3 has 13 amino acids. Germline CDR1 and CDR2: SGHDT and YYEEEE.

Many counts were recorded for this clonotype. This chain links TRBV7-2 with TRBJ2-1; possibly TRBD1 for D (6 bases). V shed 1 base and J shed 5 bases, with 12 bases lying between them. Germline assignment: CDR1 SGHTA and CDR2 FQGNSA. This CDR3 has 15 residues. The CDR3: CASSLEWGPNNEQFF. The CDR3 DNA reads as TGTGCCAGCAGCTTAGAATGGGGGCCGAACAATGAGCAGTTCTTC.

The chain has TRBV20-1 and TRBJ1-4, with TRBD1 identical over 7 bases. Trimming removed 7 bases from V and 7 bases from J; junction bases left unmatched: 15. The germline CDR1 and CDR2 sequences are DFQATT and SNEGSKA (reference sequence). The CDR3 is 15 residues long. In DNA form, the CDR3 reads TGCAGTGTTAGGTCCACAGGGGCTTTCGGTGAAAAACTGTTTTTT. Encoded protein: CSVRSTGAFGEKLFF.

The CDR3 is CASSVPSGSLTDTQYF. CDR3 nucleotide sequence: TGCGCCAGCAGCGTTCCCAGCGGGAGCCTCACAGATACGCAGTATTTT. The chain is built from TRBV5-1 and TRBJ2-3; 8 bases line up with TRBD2. The CDR3 is made up of 16 amino acids. Unmatched junction bases numbered 9, after V lost 4 bases and J lost 2 bases. The germline V gene encodes CDR1 SGHRS and CDR2 YFSETQ.

This clonotype was observed at least ten times. This chain uses TRBV11-3 with TRBJ2-7; 7 nucleotides align to TRBD1. Germline loops: CDR1 SGHNT, CDR2 YENEEA. Trimming removed 0 bases from V and 0 bases from J; junction bases left unmatched: 8. The CDR3 is 17 residues long. The CDR3 DNA sequence: TGTGCCAGCAGCTTAGATAACCGGGACAGCTTCTCCTACGAGCAGTACTTC. Translated: CASSLDNRDSFSYEQYF.

At least ten counts were recorded for this clonotype. This sequence joins TRBV6-2 or TRBV6-3 and TRBJ1-1, with TRBD1 matching over 8 bases. The CDR3 runs 13 residues. Germline V lookup: CDR1 MNHEY, CDR2 SVGEGT. The junction had 8 bases not matched to a gene; V was cut back by 7 bases and J by 7 bases. CDR3: CASMPQGDGEAFF. DNA for the CDR3: TGTGCCAGCATGCCACAGGGGGATGGTGAAGCTTTCTTT.

This clonotype showed up many times. The chain links TRBV7-9 to TRBJ1-2; maybe TRBD1 (5 bases). V was pared by 5 bases and J by 8 bases, with 15 bases between. This CDR3 comprises 13 residues. Germline CDR1 is SEHNR and CDR2 is FQNEAQ (reference sequence). The CDR3 protein is CASSRPGYIGYTF. CDR3 bases: TGTGCCAGCAGCCGTCCAGGGTATATCGGCTACACCTTC. Supplemented by reference TRBV7-9 and TRBJ1-2, the full variable domain reads DTGVSQNPRHKITKRGQNVTFRCDPISEHNRLYWYRQTLGQGPEFLTYFQNEAQLEKSRLLSDRFSAERPKGSFSTLEIQRTEQGDSAMYLCASSRPGYIGYTFGSGTRLTVV.

This clonotype was counted many times. This chain joins TRBV12-3 or TRBV12-4 and TRBJ2-1, with TRBD2 matching 8 bases. V was pared by 8 bases and J by 8 bases, with 11 bases of the junction left unmatched. This CDR3 region has 14 residues. The CDR3 DNA is TGTGCCAGCGGCCACGGGACTAGTATCGATGAGCAGTTCTTC. Translation: CASGHGTSIDEQFF.

This clonotype appeared many times. The chain has TRBV30 and TRBJ2-3, with 11 bases that match TRBD2. There are 14 residues in the CDR3. The germline CDR1 and CDR2 sequences are GTSNPN and SVGIG (reference sequence). V shed 8 bases and J 4 bases; nucleotides not matched to a gene: 8. The CDR3 DNA follows: TGTGCCAGTACGACTAGCGGGGTAGCAGATACGCAGTATTTT. The encoded protein is CASTTSGVADTQYF. Drawing the rest from reference TRBV30 and TRBJ2-3, the complete variable domain is SQTIHQWPATLVQPVGSPLSLECTVEGTSNPNLYWYRQAAGRGLQLLFYSVGIGQISSEVPQNLSASRPQDRQFILSSKKLLLSDSGFYLCASTTSGVADTQYFGPGTRLTVL.

The sample holds many counts of this clonotype. The chain recombines TRBV7-2 with TRBJ2-1; 7 nucleotides match TRBD1. The length of the CDR3 is 16 residues. V was pared by 5 bases and J by 9 bases, with 16 bases of the junction left unmatched. Germline V lookup: CDR1 SGHTA, CDR2 FQGNSA. The CDR3 loop is CASSARSGTASGEQFF. In DNA form, the CDR3 reads TGTGCCAGCAGCGCCCGCTCCGGGACAGCCTCAGGTGAGCAGTTCTTC.

The V call is TRBV25-1, the J call TRBJ2-3; no clear D gene. Germline V lookup: CDR1 MGHDK, CDR2 SYGVNS. The CDR3 runs 17 residues. Between the trimmed V and J ends, which lost 1 base and 6 bases, there was a span of 20 bases. The CDR3 protein is CASSEFSGSRLPDTQYF. For the CDR3, the DNA is TGTGCCAGCAGTGAATTTAGTGGTAGTCGTTTACCGGATACGCAGTATTTT.

This clonotype showed up just a few times. It may be a read error: a sequence one base away is much more abundant. J is TRBJ2-7 and V is TRBV4-3; D perhaps matches TRBD1 (5 bases). V lost 0 bases to trimming and J lost 7 bases, with 25 bases between them. The germline gives CDR1 LGHNA, CDR2 YSLEER. The length of the CDR3 is 18 residues. The CDR3 is CASSQDLLGIRSDNEQYF. Written as DNA, the CDR3 is TGCGCCAGCAGCCAAGATTTATTAGGGATTCGATCGGACAATGAGCAGTACTTC.

About this clonotype: A much larger clonotype is one base distant, so this may be a read error. The gene calls are TRBV11-1 and TRBJ2-3, with TRBD2 matching over 12 bases. Germline CDR1 and CDR2: SGHAT and FQDESV (reference sequence). The CDR3 loop spans 18 amino acids. The CDR3: CASSEKFGLAGLGDMQYF. DNA for the CDR3: TGTGCCAGCAGCGAGAAGTTTGGACTAGCGGGGTTAGGGGATATGCAGTATTTT.

This clonotype has a single count. The chain carries TRBV10-3 and TRBJ2-4; 7 positions match TRBD2. The DNA matches TRBJ2-7 better at its end, which makes the J call doubtful. This CDR3 region has 15 residues. Germline CDR1 ENHRY, CDR2 SYGVKD. The CDR3 coding sequence is TGTGCCATCAGTGAAGGATCCGGGGGGTCCTACGAGCAGTACTTC. Amino acids: CAISEGSGGSYEQYF.

In regard to this clonotype: One base away lies a much larger clone, so this may be a sequencing read error. The rearrangement joins TRBV2 to TRBJ2-3; either TRBD1 or TRBD2 may supply D (6 bases each). This CDR3 has 15 amino acids. Germline V lookup: CDR1 SNHLY, CDR2 FYNNEI. V was trimmed by 10 bases and J by 1 base, leaving 18 bases between them. The CDR3 coding sequence is TGTGCCACCGAAAAGAGGGGGGTCGGCACAGATACGCAGTATTTT. It yields the protein CATEKRGVGTDTQYF.